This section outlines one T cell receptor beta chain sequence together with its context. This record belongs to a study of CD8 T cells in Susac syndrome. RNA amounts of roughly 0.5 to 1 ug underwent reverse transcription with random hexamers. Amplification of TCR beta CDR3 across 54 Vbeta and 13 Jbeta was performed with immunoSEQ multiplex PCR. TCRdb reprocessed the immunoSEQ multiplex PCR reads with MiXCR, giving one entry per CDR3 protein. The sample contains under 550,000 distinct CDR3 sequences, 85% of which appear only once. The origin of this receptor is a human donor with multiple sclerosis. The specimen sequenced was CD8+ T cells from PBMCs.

DNA for the CDR3: TGTGCCAGCAGACCCGACAGGGAAGATGAGCAGTTCTTC. It yields the protein CASRPDREDEQFF. The chain has TRBV6-1 and TRBJ2-1, with 7 bases aligning to TRBD1. The junction had 7 bases not matched to a gene; V was cut back by 6 bases and J by 8 bases. The CDR3 loop spans 13 amino acids. The V gene's germline CDR1 is MNHNS and CDR2 SASEGT.